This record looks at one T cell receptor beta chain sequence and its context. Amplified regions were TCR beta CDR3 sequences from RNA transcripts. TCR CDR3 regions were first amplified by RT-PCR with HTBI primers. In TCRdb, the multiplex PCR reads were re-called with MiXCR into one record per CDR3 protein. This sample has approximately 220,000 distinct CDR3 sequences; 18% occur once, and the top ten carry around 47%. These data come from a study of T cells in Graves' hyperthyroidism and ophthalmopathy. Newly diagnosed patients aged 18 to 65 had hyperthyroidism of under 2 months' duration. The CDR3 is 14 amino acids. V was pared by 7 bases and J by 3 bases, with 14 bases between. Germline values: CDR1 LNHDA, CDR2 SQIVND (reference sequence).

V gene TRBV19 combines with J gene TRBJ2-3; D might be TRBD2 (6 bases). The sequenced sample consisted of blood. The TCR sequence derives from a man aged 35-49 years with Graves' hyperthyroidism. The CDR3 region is CASTPGSWTDTQYF. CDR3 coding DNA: TGTGCCAGTACCCCCGGGAGTTGGACAGATACGCAGTATTTT.